The entry below describes one TCR beta chain. No antigen is known for it. Base qualities are not recorded, but no much larger clone differs from it by a single base. The CDR3 regions of human TCRbeta chains were subjected to immunosequencing. Turning to the authors' computational methods: TCRs in the repertoires were matched against a reference library of SARS-CoV-2-specific TCRs that had been generated with the MIRA antigen-specificity platform. Breadth was defined as the fraction of unique TCRs that were SARS-CoV-2-associated, and depth was defined as the fraction of total T cells that were SARS-CoV-2-associated. Each spike-specific TCR was assigned to its reactive spike region and to a CD4 or CD8 class using the MIRA data. Log10-transformed breadth and depth values were compared by one-way ANOVA with Sidak's multiple comparisons tests. What TCRdb holds here is the immuneACCESS table cut down to in-frame rearrangements. Part of the clones is not present; checked against another copy, under half of the missing clones reflect an unresolved V gene, and the others are unexplained. V and J calls plus clone size are reproduced from that table; the DNA served to infer D and trimming. Within this sample are 77,000 or so clones, with around 89% of them counted one time only. Roughly 31% of the sample belongs to the ten largest clones.

The label giving this sample's time point can be read as: baseline before first vaccination. Samples from vaccinated people were obtained from the UK trials COV001 and COV002, which included a single-blind randomized controlled phase 2/3 trial of AZD1222 (ChAdOx1 nCoV-19) in healthy adults. For TCRbeta chain sequencing, PBMC samples from trial participants were taken at day 0 and at day 28 after the second dose. Sequences LNHDA (CDR1) and SQIVND (CDR2) are obtained from the germline V gene (reference sequence). Trimming removed 3 bases from V and 5 bases from J; the gene matches leave 17 bases unexplained. The CDR3 measures 19 amino acids from cysteine to phenylalanine. Only the CDR3 DNA is retained, 57 bases long and in frame from the first base. These data are taken from a study of T cell responses to AZD1222 COVID-19 vaccine (dated by TCRdb to the early 2020s). Describing the broader study: AZD1222 recipients with second doses at about 4 weeks or about 12 weeks were pooled, because spike-specific TCR depth and breadth did not differ between schedules. A total of more than 230 trial participants underwent TCR sequencing, of whom roughly 210 had received two doses of AZD1222 and approximately 26 had received two doses of the MenACWY control vaccine. Enrollment into the trials was organized by age into subgroups of 18-55, 56-69 and 70-plus years, and those subgroups contained approximately 160, 26 and 62 TCR-sequenced participants, respectively. What the study reported, not specific to this receptor: Only five or six AZD1222 recipients were SARS-CoV-2 seropositive at baseline, limiting conclusions about previously exposed vaccinees. The 56-69-year group was small, and its depth increase did not reach significance, likely because of low power. The vaccine-associated CD4 TCRs covered the entire spike protein, and the dominant responses fell in regions 160-218 and 743-854. Participants were mostly white British, with more females than males. The authors suggested clonal diversity may have been underestimated. Reportedly, almost half of the unique spike-specific TCRs recognized epitopes lying outside the regions that are mutated in the B.1.351 and B.1.1.7 variants. After two AZD1222 doses, spike-specific TCR breadth and depth were significantly higher than at day 0 and than in MenACWY recipients. No day 14 peak-response samples were available, so repertoires were characterized only after the peak T cell response.

The sequenced sample was peripheral blood, obtained on day 0 of AZD1222 vaccination. This TCR came from an adult in good health. The chain uses TRBV19 and TRBJ2-3, with 10 central nucleotides matching TRBD1. The nucleotide sequence is given as TGTGCCAGTAGTATGACGGGACAGGGGAGACCAGCGCATGGAGATACGCAGTATTTT. Translated, this is CASSMTGQGRPAHGDTQYF. Reference TRBV19 and TRBJ2-3 genes cover what lies past the CDR3, so the full variable domain is DGGITQSPKYLFRKEGQNVTLSCEQNLNHDAMYWYRQDPGQGLRLIYYSQIVNDFQKGDIAEGYSVSREKKESFPLTVTSAQKNPTAFYLCASSMTGQGRPAHGDTQYFGPGTRLTVL.